This entry lists 5 T cell receptor beta chains sequenced from one sample in a study of control samples from healthy donors and cancer patients (dated by TCRdb to 2019 to 2021). The library was produced with the immunoSEQ multiplex PCR assay. Here the immuneACCESS table is served through TCRdb, limited to in-frame sequences with V and J called. Missing clones are a known gap in these copies; in checked studies unresolved V genes cover under half, and the rest lacks a known reason. The sample table shows over 120,000 clones, and about 90% are seen once. The ten largest clonotypes hold about 3.2% of the sample. Specimen: blood. These receptors came from a man aged 25-45 years in good health.

The chain links TRBV28 to TRBJ2-2, with TRBD2 as a possible D gene (5 bases). V lost 0 bases to trimming and J lost 1 base, with 6 bases between them. The CDR3 is 15 amino acids. Per germline, CDR1 MDHEN and CDR2 SYDVKM. CDR3 region: CASSLWAGNTGELFF. CDR3 bases: TGTGCCAGCAGTTTATGGGCGGGGAACACCGGGGAGCTGTTTTTT.

CDR3 sequence (DNA): TGTGCCAGTCTCTCCCCGGGGTTAGGAACCTACGAGCAGTACTTC. Residues: CASLSPGLGTYEQYF. This chain joins TRBV19 and TRBJ2-7; possible D gene TRBD2, 5 bases. Deletions cut 8 bases from V and 2 bases from J, with 19 bases between. The CDR3 has 15 residues. Germline V gene lookup returns CDR1 LNHDA and CDR2 SQIVND (reference sequence).

The chain couples TRBV2 to TRBJ1-3, with TRBD1 matching over 8 bases. The CDR3 covers 15 residues. Per the germline V gene, CDR1 is SNHLY and CDR2 is FYNNEI. Losses at the gene ends were 2 bases for V and 4 bases for J; bases not matched to a gene: 4. The CDR3 DNA is TGTGCCAGCAGTGAACAGGGGGCGGGAGGAAACACCATATATTTT. It codes for CASSEQGAGGNTIYF.

The V gene is TRBV15, the J gene TRBJ1-1, with 8 nucleotides matching TRBD1. This CDR3 is built from 14 residues. J gave up 4 bases and V 4 bases, and 5 bases lay outside the gene matches. The germline CDR1 and CDR2 sequences are LNHNV and YYDKDF (reference sequence). The CDR3 DNA reads as TGTGCCACCAGCACATCGGACAGGGTCACTGAAGCTTTCTTT. It translates to CATSTSDRVTEAFF.

This sequence joins TRBV9 and TRBJ2-1; unclear D gene. The CDR3 sequence is 13 residues long. Trimming cost V 0 bases and J 5 bases, with 6 bases left between them. Germline CDR1 is SGDLS and CDR2 is YYNGEE. The CDR3 coding sequence is TGTGCCAGCAGCGTAGCTGGTAACAATGAGCAGTTCTTC. Translation: CASSVAGNNEQFF. Together with reference TRBV9 and TRBJ2-1, the CDR3 gives the full variable domain: DSGVTQTPKHLITATGQRVTLRCSPRSGDLSVYWYQQSLDQGLQFLIQYYNGEERAKGNILERFSAQQFPDLHSELNLSSLELGDSALYFCASSVAGNNEQFFGPGTRLTVL.